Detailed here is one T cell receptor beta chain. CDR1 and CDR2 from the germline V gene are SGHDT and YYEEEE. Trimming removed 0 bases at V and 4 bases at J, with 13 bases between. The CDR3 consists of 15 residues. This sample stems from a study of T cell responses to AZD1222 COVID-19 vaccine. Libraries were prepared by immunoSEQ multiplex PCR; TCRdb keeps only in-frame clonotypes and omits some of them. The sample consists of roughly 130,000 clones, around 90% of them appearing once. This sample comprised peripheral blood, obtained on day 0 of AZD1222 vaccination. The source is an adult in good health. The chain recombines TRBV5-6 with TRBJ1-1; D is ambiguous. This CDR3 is CASSLGEFLSTEAFF. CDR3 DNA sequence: TGTGCCAGCAGCTTGGGTGAGTTTTTGAGCACTGAAGCTTTCTTT.